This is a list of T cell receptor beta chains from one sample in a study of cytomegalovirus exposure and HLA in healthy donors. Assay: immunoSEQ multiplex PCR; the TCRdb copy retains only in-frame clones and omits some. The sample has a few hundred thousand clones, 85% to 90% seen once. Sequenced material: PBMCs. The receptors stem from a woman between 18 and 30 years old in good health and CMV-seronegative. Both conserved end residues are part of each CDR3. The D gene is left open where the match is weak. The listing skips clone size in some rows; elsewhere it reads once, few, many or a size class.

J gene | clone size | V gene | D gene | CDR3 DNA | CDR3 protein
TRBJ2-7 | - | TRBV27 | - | TGTGCCAGCAGTTTCGGTCGGTCCTACGAGCAGTACTTC | CASSFGRSYEQYF
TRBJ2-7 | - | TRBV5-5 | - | TGTGCCAGCAGCTTGGGACAGACACGCGACTACGAGCAGTACTTC | CASSLGQTRDYEQYF
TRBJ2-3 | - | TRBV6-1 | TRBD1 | TGTGCCAGCAGTGCCAGACAGGGAATTCCCTCTACAAATACGCAGTATTTT | CASSARQGIPSTNTQYF
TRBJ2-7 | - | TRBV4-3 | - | TGCGCCAGCAGCCAAGTCTTTGGGAGCTCCTACGAGCAGTACTTC | CASSQVFGSSYEQYF
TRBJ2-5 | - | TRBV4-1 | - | TGCGCCAGCAGCCAACATCCGGGATCCCAAGAGACCCAGTACTTC | CASSQHPGSQETQYF
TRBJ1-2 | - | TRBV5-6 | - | TGTGCCAGCAGACCCTACCCCTGGGCGAGCTATGGCTACACCTTC | CASRPYPWASYGYTF
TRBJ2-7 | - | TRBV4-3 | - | TGCGCCAGCAGCCATTACCGGGACTCAACCTACGAGCAGTACTTC | CASSHYRDSTYEQYF
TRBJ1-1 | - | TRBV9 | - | TGTGCCAGCAGCGTAGAAAATCTGGGGAGCACTGAAGCTTTCTTT | CASSVENLGSTEAFF
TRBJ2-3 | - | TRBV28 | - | TGTGCCAGCAGTTTGGTTAGTCCAAACACAGATACGCAGTATTTT | CASSLVSPNTDTQYF
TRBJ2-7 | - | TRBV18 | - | TGTGCCAGCTCACCGGGGAGGCACGAGCAGTACTTC | CASSPGRHEQYF
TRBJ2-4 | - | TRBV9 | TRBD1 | TGTGCCAGCAGCGCCGGACAGGGTTCTAACATTCAGTACTTC | CASSAGQGSNIQYF
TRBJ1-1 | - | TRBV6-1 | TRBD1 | TGTGCCAGCAGCCGACAGGGGGCGACGAACACTGAAGCTTTCTTT | CASSRQGATNTEAFF
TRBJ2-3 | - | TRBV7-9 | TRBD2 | TGTGCCAGCAGCTTAGCTAAGGGGCTAGCGGGATTGGATACGCAGTATTTT | CASSLAKGLAGLDTQYF
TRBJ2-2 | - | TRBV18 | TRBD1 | TGTGCCAGCTCACTGACCTCTCCGGGACAGGGGAACACCGGGGAGCTGTTTTTT | CASSLTSPGQGNTGELFF
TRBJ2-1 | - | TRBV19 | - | TGTGCCAGTAGTGACGGGGGATTACTTGGCAATGAGCAGTTCTTC | CASSDGGLLGNEQFF
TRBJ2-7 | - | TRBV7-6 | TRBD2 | TGTGCCAGCAGCTTAGGGACTAGCGGGGGGCCCTTCTACGAGCAGTACTTC | CASSLGTSGGPFYEQYF
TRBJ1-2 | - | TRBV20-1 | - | TGCAGGGCCCAGGGCTACACCTTC | CRAQGYTF
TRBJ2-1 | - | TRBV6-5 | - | TGTGCCAGCAGTTACTTCTACAGCGGTGAGCAGTTCTTC | CASSYFYSGEQFF
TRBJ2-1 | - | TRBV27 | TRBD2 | TGTGCCAGCAGTGCCGGGACTAGCGGAAACAATGAGCAGTTCTTC | CASSAGTSGNNEQFF
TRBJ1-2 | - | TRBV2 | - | TGTGCCAGCAGTGTGGGACACCCAGCTAACTATGGCTACACCTTC | CASSVGHPANYGYTF
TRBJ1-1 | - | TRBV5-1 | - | TGCGCCAGCAGCTTGGGCGGCGACACTGAAGCTTTCTTT | CASSLGGDTEAFF
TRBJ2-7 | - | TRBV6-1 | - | TGTGCCAGCAGGCGAGTAACCTACGAGCAGTACTTC | CASRRVTYEQYF
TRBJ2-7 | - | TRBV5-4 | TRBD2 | TGTGCCAGCAGCCGGACTAGCGGGAGGGGGCAAGCCTACGAGCAGTACTTC | CASSRTSGRGQAYEQYF
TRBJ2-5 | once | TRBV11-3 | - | TGTGCCAGCAGCTTAGACAGTAACGGAGAAGAGACCCAGTACTTC | CASSLDSNGEETQYF
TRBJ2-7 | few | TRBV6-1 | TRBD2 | TGTGCCAGCAGTGTAGCGTTCACCGGGGGGTACGAGCAGTACTTC | CASSVAFTGGYEQYF
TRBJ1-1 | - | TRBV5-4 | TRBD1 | TGTGCCAGCAGCTTTACAGGGGGCGCCTCTGAAGCTTTCTTT | CASSFTGGASEAFF
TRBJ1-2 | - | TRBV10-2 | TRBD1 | TGCGCCAGCAGAGTAACAGGGGACTATGGCTACACCTTC | CASRVTGDYGYTF
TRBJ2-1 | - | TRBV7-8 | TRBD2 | TGTGCCAGCAGCTTGGCGGGAGCGGTAGGAAATGAGCAGTTCTTC | CASSLAGAVGNEQFF
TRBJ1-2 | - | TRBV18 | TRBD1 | TGTGCCAGCTCATCGGCCGGGACAGTAACCTATGGCTACACCTTC | CASSSAGTVTYGYTF
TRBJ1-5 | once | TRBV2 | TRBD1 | TGTGCCAGCAGGTTTGACAGGGGAGAGGGTCAGCCCCAGCATTTT | CASRFDRGEGQPQHF
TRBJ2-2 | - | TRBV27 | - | TGTGCCAGCAGTTTAAGGCAGGGGAGCACCGGGGAGCTGTTTTTT | CASSLRQGSTGELFF
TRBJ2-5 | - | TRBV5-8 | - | TGTGCCAGCAGCTCCAGACATTCCCAAGAGACCCAGTACTTC | CASSSRHSQETQYF
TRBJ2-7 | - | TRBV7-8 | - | TGTGCCAGCAGCTTAGCGGAAGGGGACGAGCAGTACTTC | CASSLAEGDEQYF
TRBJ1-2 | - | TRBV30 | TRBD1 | TGTGCCTGGGGCAAACAGGGGGCATTGGGCTATGGCTACACCTTC | CAWGKQGALGYGYTF
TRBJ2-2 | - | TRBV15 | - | TGTGCCACCAGCAGAGGGGGGGGCGGCACCGGGGAGCTGTTTTTT | CATSRGGGGTGELFF
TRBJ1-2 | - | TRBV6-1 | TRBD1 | TGTGCCAGCAGTGGGCCCGGGACAGGGGCCCACTATGGCTACACCTTC | CASSGPGTGAHYGYTF
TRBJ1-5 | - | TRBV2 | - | TGTGCCAGCAGTAACAGGCCCAATCAGCCCCAGCATTTT | CASSNRPNQPQHF
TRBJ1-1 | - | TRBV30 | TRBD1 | TGTGCCTGGACTCTCGGACAGGGTTTAATTATAGCTTTCTTT | CAWTLGQGLIIAFF
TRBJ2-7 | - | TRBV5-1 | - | TGCGCCAGCAGCTTACGGACCGGGAATGAGTACGAGCAGTACTTC | CASSLRTGNEYEQYF
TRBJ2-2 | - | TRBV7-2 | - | TGTGCCAGCAGCTGGGGAAGCGGCACCGGGGAGCTGTTTTTT | CASSWGSGTGELFF
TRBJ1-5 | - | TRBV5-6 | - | TGTGCCAGCAGCCAAAACAGGGAACTAGAGCCCCAGCATTTT | CASSQNRELEPQHF
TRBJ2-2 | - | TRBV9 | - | TGTGCCAGCAGCGCCCAGGGTGGTCAGTCCGCCGGGGAGCTGTTTTTT | CASSAQGGQSAGELFF
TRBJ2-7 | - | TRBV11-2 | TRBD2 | TGTGCCAGCAGCGGAACTAGCGGGAGGGCAGGGGAGCAGTACTTC | CASSGTSGRAGEQYF
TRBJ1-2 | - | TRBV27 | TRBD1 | TGTGCCAGCAGAGGGACAGGGGCTAACTATGGCTACACCTTC | CASRGTGANYGYTF
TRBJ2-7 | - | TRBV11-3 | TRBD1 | TGTGCCAGCAGCTTACCGGGACAGGGAACTTACGAGCAGTACTTC | CASSLPGQGTYEQYF
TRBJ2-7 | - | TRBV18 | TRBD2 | TGTGCCAGCTCACCACCGGGAGGGATTGTGTACGAGCAGTACTTC | CASSPPGGIVYEQYF
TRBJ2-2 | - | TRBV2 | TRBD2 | TGTGCCAGCAGTGAAGCCCCTCCCACGGGACTAGCGGGGAATGGCGGGGAGCTGTTTTTT | CASSEAPPTGLAGNGGELFF
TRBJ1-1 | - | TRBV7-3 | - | TGTGCCAGCAGAAGAGTACAGGGAGACACTGAAGCTTTCTTT | CASRRVQGDTEAFF
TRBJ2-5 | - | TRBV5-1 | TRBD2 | TGCGCCAGCAGCTTGGGCCCCGCGGGGCCCGGGGGGTACCAAGAGACCCAGTACTTC | CASSLGPAGPGGYQETQYF
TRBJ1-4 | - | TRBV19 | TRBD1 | TGTGCCAGTTCGAAGGACAGGGCAACTAATGAAAAACTGTTTTTT | CASSKDRATNEKLFF
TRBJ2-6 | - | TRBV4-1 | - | TGCGCCAGCAGCCCGCCGGGGATCTCTGGGGCCAACGTCCTGACTTTC | CASSPPGISGANVLTF
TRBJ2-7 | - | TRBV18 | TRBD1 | TGTGCCAGCTCACCTTTCGACAGGGGCGAGCAGTACTTC | CASSPFDRGEQYF
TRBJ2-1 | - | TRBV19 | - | TGTGCCAGTACCCCGGGGAGGCTTAACTACAATGAGCAGTTCTTC | CASTPGRLNYNEQFF
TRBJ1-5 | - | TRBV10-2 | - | TGCGCCAGCAGTGAGTCTTATAGCAATCAGCCCCAGCATTTT | CASSESYSNQPQHF